This entry lists 27 T cell receptor beta chains sequenced from one sample in a study of blood T cell repertoires in COVID-19. Repertoires were generated with immunoSEQ multiplex PCR, while TCRdb's copy carries only in-frame clones and drops some. The sample has approximately 500,000 clones; 85% to 90% are singletons. Material for sequencing was PBMCs or T cells enriched from blood (not recorded which). Receptors were obtained from a woman aged 40 to 50 who had recovered from COVID-19.

The genes are TRBV19 and TRBJ1-2; D unclear. The CDR3 sequence is 12 residues long. Trimming cost V 5 bases and J 1 base, with 5 bases left between them. Germline loops: CDR1 LNHDA, CDR2 SQIVND (reference sequence). Here the CDR3 reads CASSSGNYGYTF. CDR3 nucleotides: TGTGCCAGTAGTTCGGGTAACTATGGCTACACCTTC. Drawing the rest from reference TRBV19 and TRBJ1-2, the complete variable domain is DGGITQSPKYLFRKEGQNVTLSCEQNLNHDAMYWYRQDPGQGLRLIYYSQIVNDFQKGDIAEGYSVSREKKESFPLTVTSAQKNPTAFYLCASSSGNYGYTFGSGTRLTVV.

This clone has a handful of counts. This chain links TRBV15 with TRBJ1-1, with 8 bases aligning to TRBD1. V lost 1 base and J lost 5; bases outside the gene matches: 3. Germline CDR1 reads LNHNV; CDR2 reads YYDKDF (reference sequence). The CDR3 is 14 residues long. CDR3 residues: CATSRGGTGTEAFF. Written as DNA, the CDR3 is TGTGCCACCAGCAGAGGTGGGACAGGTACTGAAGCTTTCTTT.

The V call is TRBV29-1, the J call TRBJ1-1; 9 nucleotides line up with TRBD1. Germline lookup yields CDR1 SQVTM and CDR2 ANQGSEA. J was trimmed by 4 bases and V by 5 bases; bases with no gene match: 5. The CDR3 has 13 residues. CDR3 region: CSVNRGPGTEAFF. DNA of the CDR3: TGCAGCGTTAACAGGGGGCCGGGCACTGAAGCTTTCTTT.

The chain is built from TRBV29-1 and TRBJ1-1, with D tentatively TRBD1 (5 bases). Trimming pared 2 bases from V and 6 bases from J, leaving 10 bases between. The CDR3 is made up of 12 amino acids. CDR1 and CDR2 (germline): SQVTM, ANQGSEA. The CDR3 reads CSVEQGIAEAFF. The DNA for the CDR3 is TGCAGCGTTGAACAGGGCATAGCTGAAGCTTTCTTT.

This clone showed up just once. This rearrangement joins TRBV18 to TRBJ1-5, with no clear D. V was shortened by 3 bases and J by 5 bases, with 11 bases between the two germline ends. The CDR3 totals 14 residues. CDR1 and CDR2 (germline): KGHSH, LQKENI. The CDR3: CASSPGGFYQPQHF. CDR3 nucleotides: TGTGCCAGCTCACCTGGAGGATTTTATCAGCCCCAGCATTTT. The entire variable domain, with the rest obtained from reference TRBV18 and TRBJ1-5, is as follows: NAGVMQNPRHLVRRRGQEARLRCSPMKGHSHVYWYRQLPEEGLKFMVYLQKENIIDESGMPKERFSAEFPKEGPSILRIQQVVRGDSAAYFCASSPGGFYQPQHFGDGTRLSIL.

The gene calls are TRBV19 and TRBJ1-2; perhaps TRBD1 as D (5 bases). Germline assignment: CDR1 LNHDA and CDR2 SQIVND (reference sequence). Trimming removed 3 bases at V and 0 bases at J, with 14 bases between. This CDR3 has 16 residues. The CDR3, as DNA: TGTGCCAGTAGTATTACGGGCCAGGGAACTAACTATGGCTACACCTTC. It translates to CASSITGQGTNYGYTF.

The V call is TRBV6-6, the J call TRBJ2-7, with a weak D call TRBD2 (6 bases). Germline V lookup: CDR1 MNHNY, CDR2 SVGAGI (reference sequence). The V gene lost 0 bases and the J gene lost 4 bases, with 16 bases spanning the gap. The CDR3 runs to 16 residues. The CDR3 is CASSYSTSGDLYEQYF. CDR3 bases: TGTGCCAGCAGTTACTCGACATCGGGGGACCTTTACGAGCAGTACTTC.

The rearrangement uses TRBV15 and TRBJ2-7; D perhaps matches TRBD2 (6 bases). Germline lookup yields CDR1 LNHNV and CDR2 YYDKDF (reference sequence). V was trimmed by 0 bases and J by 3 bases, leaving 18 bases between them. This CDR3 comprises 17 residues. CDR3 sequence: CATSRDLGTGWNYEQYF. The CDR3 coding sequence is TGTGCCACCAGCAGAGATCTTGGGACTGGATGGAACTACGAGCAGTACTTC.

DNA of the CDR3: TGCAGTGCTAGTTCCAGCTCCTACGAGCAGTACTTC. This sequence encodes CSASSSSYEQYF. The chain employs TRBV20-1 and TRBJ2-7; no clear D gene. CDR1 is DFQATT, CDR2 SNEGSKA, per germline (reference sequence). The CDR3 runs 12 residues. The ends were cut back, 3 bases at V and 0 bases at J, with 6 bases in the middle.

The V call is TRBV3-1 (or the pseudogene TRBV3-2), the J call TRBJ1-6, with no clear D. Germline V gene lookup returns CDR1 LGHDT and CDR2 YNNKEL (reference sequence). The CDR3 is made up of 15 amino acids. Trimming pared 2 bases from V and 8 bases from J, leaving 13 bases between. The CDR3 DNA follows: TGTGCCAGCAGCCAACGATCTAGGTCAGATTCACCCCTCCACTTT. Translating it yields CASSQRSRSDSPLHF.

The V and J genes are TRBV24-1 and TRBJ2-2, with D perhaps matching TRBD1 (6 bases). In germline, CDR1 is KGHDR, CDR2 SFDVKD. The CDR3 sequence is 17 residues long. The V and J ends lost 1 base and 3 bases respectively, with 14 bases between them. CDR3 nucleotide sequence: TGTGCCACCAGTGATTTTAACAGGGTGGGACACACCGGGGAGCTGTTTTTT. Protein product: CATSDFNRVGHTGELFF.

The V call is TRBV7-2, the J call TRBJ2-5; 12 positions match TRBD2. This CDR3 has 13 residues. Germline CDR1 and CDR2: SGHTA and FQGNSA. Trimming took 10 bases from V and 5 from J; bases not matched to a gene: 5. The CDR3 sequence: CATGLAGWETQYF. The DNA for the CDR3 is TGTGCCACCGGACTAGCGGGATGGGAGACCCAGTACTTC. The whole variable domain, remainder taken from reference TRBV7-2 and TRBJ2-5, is GAGVSQSPSNKVTEKGKDVELRCDPISGHTALYWYRQSLGQGLEFLIYFQGNSAPDKSGLPSDRFSAERTGGSVSTLTIQRTQQEDSAVYLCATGLAGWETQYFGPGTRLLVL.

This sequence joins TRBV5-4 and TRBJ2-3, with 8 positions matching TRBD2. V gave up 3 bases and J gave up 1 base; unmatched junction bases: 4. The CDR3 sequence is 15 residues long. The V gene's germline CDR1 is SGHNT and CDR2 YYREEE (reference sequence). CDR3 protein: CASSYSGTGTDTQYF. CDR3 nucleotide sequence: TGTGCCAGCAGCTATAGCGGGACGGGCACAGATACGCAGTATTTT.

The J gene is TRBJ2-1, the V gene TRBV29-1; 7 bases align to TRBD2. The germline V gene encodes CDR1 SQVTM and CDR2 ANQGSEA. CDR3 length: 14 residues. V lost 4 bases, J lost 0 bases, and 3 bases stayed unmatched. CDR3 in amino acids: CSVARGSSYNEQFF. CDR3 DNA sequence: TGCAGCGTTGCGCGGGGGAGCTCCTACAATGAGCAGTTCTTC.

V and J are TRBV7-9 and TRBJ1-1; TRBD1 agrees at 8 bases. The junction had 16 bases not matched to a gene; V was cut back by 7 bases and J by 12 bases. The length of the CDR3 is 14 residues. Germline CDR1 SEHNR, CDR2 FQNEAQ (reference sequence). This CDR3 is CASNKPGGGEGTFF. The CDR3 bases are TGTGCCAGCAACAAACCAGGGGGCGGGGAAGGGACTTTCTTT. Full variable domain (rest looked up from reference TRBV7-9 and TRBJ1-1): DTGVSQNPRHKITKRGQNVTFRCDPISEHNRLYWYRQTLGQGPEFLTYFQNEAQLEKSRLLSDRFSAERPKGSFSTLEIQRTEQGDSAMYLCASNKPGGGEGTFFGQGTRLTVV.

The chain employs TRBV30 and TRBJ1-2; 11 bases match TRBD1. V lost 1 base to trimming and J lost 6 bases; unmatched junction nucleotides: 7. Germline V lookup: CDR1 GTSNPN, CDR2 SVGIG (reference sequence). The CDR3 loop spans 15 amino acids. This CDR3 reads CAWSDGTGGFNGYTF. The DNA of the CDR3 is TGTGCCTGGAGTGATGGGACAGGGGGTTTTAATGGCTACACCTTC.

This chain's CDR3 is CASTSVETYEQYF. The CDR3 DNA follows: TGTGCCAGCACCTCGGTTGAGACCTACGAGCAGTACTTC. V gene TRBV7-9 combines with J gene TRBJ2-7; D gene uncertain. The V and J ends lost 7 bases and 2 bases respectively, with 12 bases between them. The CDR3 is made up of 13 amino acids. Germline CDR1 and CDR2: SEHNR and FQNEAQ (reference sequence). The whole variable domain, remainder taken from reference TRBV7-9 and TRBJ2-7, is DTGVSQNPRHKITKRGQNVTFRCDPISEHNRLYWYRQTLGQGPEFLTYFQNEAQLEKSRLLSDRFSAERPKGSFSTLEIQRTEQGDSAMYLCASTSVETYEQYFGPGTRLTVT.

Only one count was recorded for this clone. For the CDR3, the DNA is TGTGCCAGCAGTGACCCGGCGGGGAACACTGAAGCTTTCTTT. Its translation: CASSDPAGNTEAFF. V gene TRBV6-4 combines with J gene TRBJ1-1; D is uncertain. Germline V gene data show CDR1 as MRHNA and CDR2 as SNTAGT. CDR3 length equals 14 residues. V gave up 2 bases and J gave up 1 base, with 8 bases separating them.

The V and J genes are TRBV11-2 and TRBJ2-1; TRBD2 might be the D (5 bases). V gave up 5 bases and J gave up 0 bases, with 11 bases separating them. The germline V gene has CDR1 SGHAT and CDR2 FQNNGV. The length of the CDR3 is 15 residues. This CDR3 reads CASSAAVSSYNEQFF. The CDR3 DNA is TGTGCCAGCAGCGCAGCGGTAAGCTCCTACAATGAGCAGTTCTTC. Full variable domain (remainder filled in from reference TRBV11-2 and TRBJ2-1): EAGVAQSPRYKIIEKRQSVAFWCNPISGHATLYWYQQILGQGPKLLIQFQNNGVVDDSQLPKDRFSAERLKGVDSTLKIQPAKLEDSAVYLCASSAAVSSYNEQFFGPGTRLTVL.

V and J are TRBV11-2 and TRBJ2-5; maybe TRBD1 (6 bases). Trimming took 4 bases from V and 4 from J, leaving 10 bases between them. The CDR3 has 13 residues. Germline loops: CDR1 SGHAT, CDR2 FQNNGV. CDR3 in amino acids: CASSSEGGETQYF. CDR3 coding DNA: TGTGCCAGCAGCTCCGAAGGGGGAGAGACCCAGTACTTC.

V and J are TRBV6-2 or TRBV6-3 and TRBJ2-7, with a tentative D call TRBD1 (5 bases). Trimming left V 2 bases short and J 5 bases short, with 7 bases between. Germline loops: CDR1 MNHEY, CDR2 SVGEGT. The CDR3 is made up of 12 amino acids. CDR3 protein: CASSYRGHEQYF. The CDR3 DNA is TGTGCCAGCAGTTACAGGGGCCACGAGCAGTACTTC.

The chain employs TRBV5-1 and TRBJ1-1; 8 bases are shared with TRBD1. The CDR3 is 15 amino acids. The germline CDR1 and CDR2 sequences are SGHRS and YFSETQ. V was clipped by 0 bases and J by 12 bases; unmatched bases: 13. CDR3 loop: CASSLGVVGQGWTFF. For the CDR3, the DNA is TGCGCCAGCAGCTTGGGGGTCGTTGGACAGGGTTGGACTTTCTTT.

CDR3: CASSLQGQGRGNTIYF. DNA of the CDR3: TGCGCCAGCAGCTTGCAGGGACAGGGGAGAGGAAACACCATATATTTT. V is TRBV5-1 and J is TRBJ1-3, with 10 nucleotides matching TRBD1. This CDR3 has 16 residues. Germline V gene data show CDR1 as SGHRS and CDR2 as YFSETQ. Trimming cost V 1 base and J 4 bases; bases outside gene matches: 5.

The chain combines TRBV29-1 with TRBJ2-1; 10 nucleotides agree with TRBD2. Germline CDR1 reads SQVTM; CDR2 reads ANQGSEA. V was clipped by 6 bases and J by 6 bases; unmatched bases: 17. This CDR3 contains 17 residues. DNA for the CDR3: TGCAGCGTCCGGACTAGCGGCCGACCGGAATGGGGCAATGAGCAGTTCTTC. Protein: CSVRTSGRPEWGNEQFF.

The V and J genes are TRBV6-5 and TRBJ1-5; D is possibly TRBD1 (5 bases). Trimming stripped 6 bases from V and 6 bases from J, with 12 bases between. The CDR3 runs to 13 residues. Germline V gene data show CDR1 as MNHEY and CDR2 as SVGAGI. CDR3 in DNA: TGTGCCAGCAGCAGAAGGGGCGGTCAGCCCCAGCATTTT. Residues: CASSRRGGQPQHF.

The chain recombines TRBV28 with TRBJ1-1; unclear D gene. Germline-derived CDR1 and CDR2 are MDHEN and SYDVKM. CDR3 length: 13 amino acids. V dropped 8 bases and J dropped 7 bases, with 17 bases sitting between them. The CDR3 bases are TGTGCCAGCGGAGACCCCAATTTTGATGAAGCTTTCTTT. Its translation: CASGDPNFDEAFF.

This chain connects TRBV11-3 to TRBJ1-1; no firm D call. The CDR3 runs to 14 residues. V lost 0 bases and J lost 3, with 8 bases in between. Germline assignment: CDR1 SGHNT and CDR2 YENEEA. The chain's CDR3 is CASSLDVQDTEAFF. The CDR3, as DNA: TGTGCCAGCAGCTTAGATGTCCAGGACACTGAAGCTTTCTTT.